Presented here are 30 T cell receptor beta chains from one specimen sequenced in a study of T cells in Graves' hyperthyroidism and ophthalmopathy. TCR beta CDR3 regions were amplified from RNA transcripts. The HTBI primer set drove a first-round RT-PCR of the TCR CDR3. TCRdb called the multiplex PCR reads again in MiXCR, with one record for every CDR3 protein. The repertoire holds approximately 600,000 distinct CDR3 sequences, more than 20% seen once, with roughly 30% in the top ten. Sequencing input: blood. The origin of the receptors is a man aged 25 to 40 with Graves' ophthalmopathy.

V and J are TRBV7-2 and TRBJ2-1; a weak D match, TRBD1 (5 bases). Germline-derived CDR1 and CDR2 are SGHTA and FQGNSA. Trimming stripped 2 bases from V and 5 bases from J, with 13 bases between. This CDR3 has 15 residues. Here the CDR3 reads CASSLKGPPDNEQFF. CDR3 nucleotides: TGTGCCAGCAGCTTAAAGGGGCCTCCGGACAATGAGCAGTTCTTC. The full variable domain, completed using reference TRBV7-2 and TRBJ2-1, is GAGVSQSPSNKVTEKGKDVELRCDPISGHTALYWYRQSLGQGLEFLIYFQGNSAPDKSGLPSDRFSAERTGGSVSTLTIQRTQQEDSAVYLCASSLKGPPDNEQFFGPGTRLTVL.

V usage is TRBV12-3 or TRBV12-4 and J usage is TRBJ1-4, with a weak D call TRBD1 (5 bases). The CDR3 is 14 residues long. V lost 7 bases, J lost 7 bases, and 16 bases lay in between. CDR3 DNA sequence: TGTGCCAGCACCTTGGTCGGGAGGGGTGAAAAACTGTTTTTT. Encoded protein: CASTLVGRGEKLFF.

This clonotype has a handful of counts. This rearrangement joins TRBV19 to TRBJ1-1, with 8 bases that match TRBD1. The CDR3 runs 15 residues. V was pared by 6 bases and J by 4 bases, with 10 bases of the junction left unmatched. The germline CDR1 and CDR2 sequences are LNHDA and SQIVND (reference sequence). CDR3 DNA sequence: TGTGCCAGTAGACTGACAGGGGATGGGTCCACTGAAGCTTTCTTT. This codes for CASRLTGDGSTEAFF.

Ten or more counts support this clonotype. V and J are TRBV24-1 and TRBJ2-1, with 8 nucleotides matching TRBD1. CDR3 size: 14 residues. Per the germline V gene, CDR1 is KGHDR and CDR2 is SFDVKD. V dropped 5 bases and J dropped 7; count of bases not matched to a gene: 6. This CDR3 reads CATSGLRDRNEQFF. The CDR3 region has the DNA TGTGCCACCAGTGGCCTCAGGGACAGGAATGAGCAGTTCTTC.

The chain uses TRBV29-1 and TRBJ1-1; 8 nucleotides match TRBD1. The CDR3 contains 14 residues. CDR1 is SQVTM and CDR2 is ANQGSEA in the germline V gene. V was clipped by 4 bases and J by 6 bases; unmatched bases: 10. The CDR3 spells CSVVAQGATPEAFF. The CDR3 nucleotides are TGCAGCGTTGTAGCCCAGGGGGCGACCCCTGAAGCTTTCTTT.

This clonotype was seen at least ten times. V and J are TRBV20-1 and TRBJ2-1; D perhaps matches TRBD2 (5 bases). Germline CDR1 DFQATT, CDR2 SNEGSKA (reference sequence). This CDR3 is built from 13 residues. The V end lost 0 bases, the J end lost 8 bases, and 11 bases lay between the germline ends. In DNA form, the CDR3 reads TGCAGTGCTAGAGACCCCGGGAACCATGAGCAGTTCTTC. It is translated as CSARDPGNHEQFF.

This clonotype has only a few counts. The rearrangement joins TRBV5-1 to TRBJ2-7; 8 nucleotides line up with TRBD1. V gave up 0 bases and J gave up 1 base; unmatched junction bases: 15. Germline CDR1 reads SGHRS; CDR2 reads YFSETQ. The CDR3 has 19 residues. The CDR3 sequence is CASSLGEAGQGLASYEQYF. Here the CDR3 DNA reads TGCGCCAGCAGCTTGGGTGAGGCTGGACAGGGATTAGCTTCCTACGAGCAGTACTTC.

This clonotype was seen a handful of times. The rearrangement uses TRBV9 and TRBJ2-7; perhaps TRBD2 as D (6 bases). Trimming left V 0 bases short and J 8 bases short, with 15 bases between. Germline-derived CDR1 and CDR2 are SGDLS and YYNGEE. There are 14 residues in the CDR3. CDR3 region: CASSVGEDSGKQYF. CDR3 sequence (DNA): TGTGCCAGCAGCGTAGGGGAGGATTCCGGGAAGCAGTACTTC.

As concerns this clonotype: This clone may be a read error of a much larger clone one base away. V is TRBV30 and J is TRBJ1-5; no reliable D call. Germline V CDR1 and CDR2: GTSNPN, SVGIG (reference sequence). The CDR3 runs to 12 residues. This CDR3 reads CAWSVSNQPRHF. The CDR3 nucleotides read TGTGCCTGGAGTGTATCGAATCAGCCCCGGCATTTT.

This clonotype has at least ten counts. The chain couples TRBV7-2 to TRBJ2-7; D gene uncertain. Germline CDR1 and CDR2: SGHTA and FQGNSA. This CDR3 has 14 residues. The germline V and J ends were trimmed by 4 bases and 2 bases, with 12 bases remaining between them. The CDR3 protein is CASSSAAATYEQYF. The CDR3 bases are TGTGCCAGCAGCTCGGCGGCAGCCACCTACGAGCAGTACTTC.

In this sample, this clonotype turned up many times. The chain recombines TRBV5-1 with TRBJ1-1; TRBD1 agrees at 7 bases. Losses at the gene ends were 4 bases for V and 0 bases for J; bases not matched to a gene: 3. The CDR3 runs to 14 residues. From germline, CDR1 is SGHRS and CDR2 YFSETQ. The CDR3 loop is CASSEGAVNTEAFF. CDR3 in DNA: TGCGCCAGCAGCGAGGGGGCTGTGAACACTGAAGCTTTCTTT.

This clonotype came up a few times. The chain recombines TRBV11-2 with TRBJ2-7; no definite D call. Per germline, CDR1 SGHAT and CDR2 FQNNGV. The CDR3 loop spans 15 amino acids. V was shortened by 1 base and J by 2 bases, with 12 bases between the two germline ends. CDR3 coding DNA: TGTGCCAGCAGCTTAGGGGCAGTAAGTACCTACGAGCAGTACTTC. It is translated as CASSLGAVSTYEQYF.

A few counts support this clonotype. CDR3 protein: CASSSLAGVGSEQFF. The DNA for the CDR3 is TGTGCCAGCAGTTCTCTAGCGGGAGTCGGTAGTGAGCAGTTCTTC. This chain connects TRBV28 to TRBJ2-1; 10 bases map to TRBD2. CDR1 is MDHEN, CDR2 SYDVKM, per germline. Germline trimming cut 4 bases from V and 9 bases from J; bases unmatched to any gene: 9. The CDR3 totals 15 residues.

The chain combines TRBV3-1 with TRBJ1-6; no definite D call. Trimming stripped 4 bases from V and 5 bases from J, with 15 bases between. Germline CDR1 reads LGHDT; CDR2 reads YNNKEL (reference sequence). The length of the CDR3 is 16 residues. The CDR3 protein is CASSPGLRVHNSPLHF. The CDR3 region has the DNA TGTGCCAGCAGCCCGGGATTGAGGGTCCATAATTCACCCCTCCACTTT.

Remarks on this clonotype: An end of the junction does not agree with germline; a read error may underlie this. This chain links TRBV4-3 with TRBJ2-1; 10 nucleotides agree with TRBD1. Germline V gene data show CDR1 as LGHNA and CDR2 as YSLEER. The CDR3 runs to 16 residues. The CDR3 DNA reads TGCGCCAGCAGCCAAGGGGACAGGGGTTTCTACGATGAGCAGTTCTTC. It encodes CASSQGDRGFYDEQFF.

Turning to this clonotype: Germline and junction disagree at one end, which may indicate a read error. The V gene is TRBV10-3, the J gene TRBJ2-3; 8 bases fit TRBD2. Germline values: CDR1 ENHRY, CDR2 SYGVKD. The CDR3 runs 15 residues. This CDR3 reads CAISSSGLSTDTQYF. The DNA of the CDR3 is TGTGCCATCAGTTCTAGCGGGCTAAGCACGGATACGCAGTATTTT.

The chain joins TRBV6-5 to TRBJ2-3, with a possible D match to TRBD2 (8 bases). CDR3 length: 19 amino acids. Trimming took off 0 bases at V and 0 bases at J, with 19 bases between the two ends. From germline, CDR1 is MNHEY and CDR2 SVGAGI. The CDR3 reads CASSYSRGDGTASTDTQYF. DNA for the CDR3: TGTGCCAGCAGTTACTCGCGGGGGGACGGGACAGCTAGCACAGATACGCAGTATTTT.

About this clonotype itself: A much more abundant neighbour one base away suggests this may be a read error. The chain employs TRBV11-2 and TRBJ2-7; either TRBD1 or TRBD2 may fit D (5 bases each). The CDR3 contains 17 residues. Germline V gene sequence: CDR1 SGHAT, CDR2 FQNNGV. The ends were cut back, 0 bases at V and 4 bases at J, with 19 bases in the middle. The CDR3 is CASSLDRASSGPYEQYF. In nucleotides, the CDR3 is TGTGCCAGCAGCTTAGATCGAGCGAGCTCGGGACCTTACGAGCAGTACTTC. Using reference TRBV11-2 and TRBJ2-7 for the parts outside the CDR3, the full variable domain is EAGVAQSPRYKIIEKRQSVAFWCNPISGHATLYWYQQILGQGPKLLIQFQNNGVVDDSQLPKDRFSAERLKGVDSTLKIQPAKLEDSAVYLCASSLDRASSGPYEQYFGPGTRLTVT.

The chain carries TRBV28 and TRBJ2-7, with D perhaps matching TRBD1 or TRBD2 (5 bases each). Germline assignment: CDR1 MDHEN and CDR2 SYDVKM. V was trimmed by 7 bases and J by 7 bases, leaving 20 bases between them. This CDR3 contains 14 residues. DNA of the CDR3: TGTGCCAGCAACCAGGGACGGAACCCCGAGGAGCAGTACTTC. Its translation: CASNQGRNPEEQYF.

The V gene is TRBV28, the J gene TRBJ2-4; 7 bases fit TRBD1. V shed 5 bases and J 0 bases; nucleotides not matched to a gene: 4. The CDR3 has 15 residues. From germline, CDR1 is MDHEN and CDR2 SYDVKM. The CDR3 here is CASSATGLAKNIQYF. CDR3 bases: TGTGCCAGCAGTGCGACAGGGTTAGCCAAAAACATTCAGTACTTC.

V gene TRBV30 combines with J gene TRBJ2-7, with D possibly matching TRBD2 (6 bases). V lost 5 bases to trimming and J lost 1 base, with 9 bases between them. The CDR3 spans 12 residues. Germline V gene data show CDR1 as GTSNPN and CDR2 as SVGIG (reference sequence). The CDR3 protein is CAWGRRSYEQYF. The CDR3, as DNA: TGTGCCTGGGGGAGGCGTTCCTACGAGCAGTACTTC. Complete variable domain (other parts from reference TRBV30 and TRBJ2-7): SQTIHQWPATLVQPVGSPLSLECTVEGTSNPNLYWYRQAAGRGLQLLFYSVGIGQISSEVPQNLSASRPQDRQFILSSKKLLLSDSGFYLCAWGRRSYEQYFGPGTRLTVT.

The chain joins TRBV2 to TRBJ1-1; D may be TRBD1 (6 bases). Deletions cut 7 bases from V and 4 bases from J, with 10 bases between. The CDR3 totals 12 residues. In germline, CDR1 is SNHLY, CDR2 FYNNEI. For the CDR3, the DNA is TGTGCCAGCATAAGGGACACCACTGAAGCTTTCTTT. It specifies CASIRDTTEAFF.

The chain uses TRBV7-9 and TRBJ2-1, with TRBD1 matching 10 bases. V trimming: 10 bases; J trimming: 3 bases; junction bases outside the gene matches: 12. The CDR3 totals 16 residues. The V gene's germline CDR1 is SEHNR and CDR2 FQNEAQ (reference sequence). CDR3: CATQPPTGGDYNEQFF. The CDR3 nucleotides are TGTGCCACACAGCCCCCGACAGGGGGCGACTACAATGAGCAGTTCTTC. The whole variable domain, remainder taken from reference TRBV7-9 and TRBJ2-1, is DTGVSQNPRHKITKRGQNVTFRCDPISEHNRLYWYRQTLGQGPEFLTYFQNEAQLEKSRLLSDRFSAERPKGSFSTLEIQRTEQGDSAMYLCATQPPTGGDYNEQFFGPGTRLTVL.

The sample holds a few counts of this clonotype. The rearrangement uses TRBV7-2 and TRBJ2-1; 8 positions agree with TRBD2. J was trimmed by 10 bases and V by 2 bases; bases with no gene match: 7. Per the germline V gene, CDR1 is SGHTA and CDR2 is FQGNSA. The CDR3 sequence is 14 residues long. The CDR3 DNA sequence: TGTGCCAGCAGCTTAAGTACTAGCGGATTGGAGCAGTTCTTC. Amino acid sequence: CASSLSTSGLEQFF. Supplemented by reference TRBV7-2 and TRBJ2-1, the full variable domain reads GAGVSQSPSNKVTEKGKDVELRCDPISGHTALYWYRQSLGQGLEFLIYFQGNSAPDKSGLPSDRFSAERTGGSVSTLTIQRTQQEDSAVYLCASSLSTSGLEQFFGPGTRLTVL.

This clonotype was counted only a few times. The chain is built from TRBV7-9 and TRBJ2-2; TRBD2 aligns across 10 bases. CDR1 and CDR2 (germline): SEHNR, FQNEAQ (reference sequence). V was pared by 5 bases and J by 6 bases, with 9 bases of the junction left unmatched. The CDR3 consists of 16 residues. CDR3 amino acids: CASSPPSGRDAGELFF. Written as DNA, the CDR3 is TGTGCCAGCAGCCCACCCAGCGGGAGGGACGCCGGGGAGCTGTTTTTT.

The V gene is TRBV6-2 or TRBV6-3, the J gene TRBJ2-3, with 9 bases identical to TRBD2. The CDR3 has 14 amino acids. The V segment lost 7 bases and the J segment 4 bases; nucleotides outside the gene matches: 6. Germline V gene lookup returns CDR1 MNHEY and CDR2 SVGEGT. The CDR3 DNA follows: TGTGCCAGCAAGCGGGCGGGAGGGCCAGATACGCAGTATTTT. It encodes CASKRAGGPDTQYF.

This clonotype was recorded many times. V usage is TRBV28 and J usage is TRBJ2-3, with 8 bases matching TRBD2. The germline CDR1 and CDR2 sequences are MDHEN and SYDVKM. The CDR3 has 16 amino acids. V trimming: 2 bases; J trimming: 4 bases; junction bases outside the gene matches: 8. Here the CDR3 DNA reads TGTGCCAGCAGTTTAGGGCTAGCGGGTTTCGCAGATACGCAGTATTTT. Its translation is CASSLGLAGFADTQYF.

This chain joins TRBV20-1 and TRBJ1-2; D is uncertain. The CDR3 is 15 amino acids. V was shortened by 0 bases and J by 6 bases, with 17 bases between the two germline ends. Per germline, CDR1 DFQATT and CDR2 SNEGSKA (reference sequence). In nucleotides, the CDR3 is TGCAGTGCTAGAGAATCGGGCAGCTTGGGCGATGGCTACACCTTC. This codes for CSARESGSLGDGYTF.

Comments on this clonotype: At one boundary the junction diverges from the germline segment, which might be a read error. V and J are TRBV19 and TRBJ1-5; a possible D gene is TRBD1 (6 bases). The CDR3 loop spans 14 amino acids. CDR1 is LNHDA, CDR2 SQIVND, per germline (reference sequence). Here the CDR3 DNA reads TGTGCCAGTAACCTCATCGGGGGCCCTCAGCCCCAGCTTTTT. Protein: CASNLIGGPQPQLF.

This clonotype was detected only a few times. The rearrangement links TRBV12-3 or TRBV12-4 to TRBJ1-4; D gene ambiguous. V was pared by 8 bases and J by 0 bases, with 10 bases between. The CDR3 length is 14 residues. The CDR3 DNA follows: TGTGCCAGCGCGTGGGGTTCAACTAATGAAAAACTGTTTTTT. This encodes CASAWGSTNEKLFF.